This T cell receptor (beta chain) was captured by sequencing in a study of T-cell reconstitution after alpha-beta-depleted transplantation in children listed by TCRdb under 2016. About the study as a whole: The study quantitatively tracked T-cell immune reconstitution after TCRalphabeta/CD19-depleted allogeneic hematopoietic cell transplantation in children using TCR repertoire profiling.

A few counts support this clonotype. The specificity of this receptor is unknown. No base quality information exists; no much larger clone differs at one position. The treatment or condition label here, explained by the study, means: allogeneic hematopoietic cell transplantation with graft depleted of TCRalphabeta T cells and CD19 B cells. Transplant recipients were children who received TCRalphabeta/CD19-depleted allogeneic hematopoietic cell grafts. Libraries were constructed by PCR. TCRdb lists the instrument as Illumina HiSeq 2500. To normalize quantification of the TCRbeta repertoire, the TCR libraries were built with molecular barcoding that relied on unique molecular identifiers. The raw public data were reprocessed by TCRdb itself: fastp quality trimming at Q25, MiXCR clonotype calling, in-frame beta chains only. Rows are combined by CDR3 protein, so each entry shows the most common genes and DNA. A total of 540,000 or so distinct CDR3 sequences appear in this sample, 20% to 25% of them only once. Around an eighth of the sample goes to the ten largest clones.

Beyond this particular receptor, the publication reports: In some patients, high TCRbeta diversity at day 60 was attributed to recipient T cells and intrathymic progenitors that had survived conditioning. The frequencies of hyperexpanded clones fell over the following months, and after one year, T-cell counts and TCRbeta diversity were mostly attributed to newly produced T cells. The apparently early alphabetaT-cell count recovery about two months after transplant was reportedly dependent on only several hundred rapidly expanded clones derived from non-depleted graft cells.

Reading the germline V gene gives CDR1 SGDLS and CDR2 YYNGEE. V has 0 bases trimmed and J has 5 bases trimmed; junction bases matching no gene number 11. CDR3 length: 17 amino acids, cysteine to phenylalanine. Only the CDR3 portion is preserved as DNA: 51 bases, with reading frame beginning at the first base. This specimen consisted of PBMCs, mostly from graft donor cells, obtained 360 days after TCRalphabeta/CD19-depleted stem cell transplant. This clonotype was sampled from a boy under two years old who had a stem cell transplant for acute myeloid leukemia, so the T cells may come from the graft donor. The sequence is built from TRBV9 and TRBJ2-1; 7 middle bases align to TRBD2. The DNA is as follows: TGTGCCAGCAGCGTAGAGTGGGGGGGTAACCTTAACAATGAGCAGTTCTTC. Translated, it gives CASSVEWGGNLNNEQFF.